The clone carrying this T cell receptor (beta chain) was found many times. The data stem from a study of low-dose radiotherapy and immunotherapy resistance in tumors. About the research overall: Treatment of Cohort 1 consisted of 0.5 Gy per fraction every 2 weeks, adding up to 6.5 Gy. Intravenous ipilimumab 1 mg/kg every six weeks was given with nivolumab 240 mg every two weeks.

Time point denoted: before trial treatment. Each donor was administered nivolumab, ipilimumab, aspirin, low-dose cyclophosphamide and low-dose radiotherapy. Each eligible patient had an advanced solid tumor, and these tumors lacked tumor-infiltrating lymphocytes. TRAV- and TRBV-specific primers, spanning alpha and beta chains, primed first-strand cDNA. TCRs were amplified for roughly 20 PCR cycles with a constant-region primer and V-primer adapter. TCRdb ran MiXCR on the reads and lists one entry per CDR3 protein. The data hold some 85,000 distinct CDR3 sequences, with 15% to 20% observed a single time. Germline V CDR1 and CDR2: SEHNR, FQNEAQ (reference sequence). This CDR3 spans 13 amino acids. The V and J ends lost 1 base and 4 bases respectively, with 6 bases between them.

The chain links TRBV7-9 to TRBJ2-3, with D unclear. The sequence was obtained from a male donor with prostate cancer. Sequenced here: PBMCs, sampled before treatment. CDR3 protein: CASSLGAADTQYF. In nucleotides, the CDR3 is TGTGCCAGCAGCTTAGGGGCAGCAGATACGCAGTATTTT.